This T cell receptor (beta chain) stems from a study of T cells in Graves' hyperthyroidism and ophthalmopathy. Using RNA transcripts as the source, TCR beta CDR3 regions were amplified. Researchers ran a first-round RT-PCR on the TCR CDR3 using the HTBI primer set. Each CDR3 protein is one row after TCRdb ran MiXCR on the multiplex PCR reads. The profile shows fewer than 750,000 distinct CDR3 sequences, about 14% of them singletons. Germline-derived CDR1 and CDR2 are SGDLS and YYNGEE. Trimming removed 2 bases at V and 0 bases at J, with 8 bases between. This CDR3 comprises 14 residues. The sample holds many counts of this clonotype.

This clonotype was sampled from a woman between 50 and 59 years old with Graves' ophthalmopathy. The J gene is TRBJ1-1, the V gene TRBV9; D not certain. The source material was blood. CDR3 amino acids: CASSVTSMNTEAFF. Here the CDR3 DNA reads TGTGCCAGCAGCGTGACTAGTATGAACACTGAAGCTTTCTTT. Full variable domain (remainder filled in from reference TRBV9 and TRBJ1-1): DSGVTQTPKHLITATGQRVTLRCSPRSGDLSVYWYQQSLDQGLQFLIQYYNGEERAKGNILERFSAQQFPDLHSELNLSSLELGDSALYFCASSVTSMNTEAFFGQGTRLTVV.